This TCR beta chain comes out of a study of cytomegalovirus exposure and HLA in healthy donors. The CDR3 has 15 amino acids. CDR1 MNHEY and CDR2 SMNVEV come from the germline V gene (reference sequence). The V gene end was trimmed by 6 bases and the J gene end by 1 base; junction bases not matched to a gene: 6. The study ran its PCR with 60 Vbeta and 13 Jbeta primers. Profiling relied on immunoSEQ multiplex PCR, and the TCRdb table lists in-frame clones only, not all of them. The sample holds about 130,000 clones. The TCR was taken from a man aged 25 to 40 in good health and CMV-seronegative. Source material: PBMCs. The chain joins TRBV27 to TRBJ2-5; TRBD2 aligns across 9 bases. CDR3 sequence: CASRRLAALQETQYF. CDR3 sequence (DNA): TGTGCCAGCAGAAGACTAGCGGCACTCCAAGAGACCCAGTACTTC.